This T cell receptor (beta chain) was captured in a study of T cell changes during pregnancy in multiple sclerosis. The protocol was immunoSEQ multiplex PCR, while the TCRdb copy is restricted to in-frame clones and leaves out a portion. The sample holds some 23,000 clones, around 88% seen once. The receptor comes from a female donor in good health, enrolled as a control in a pregnancy study. The sample here was CD4+ T cells from peripheral blood mononuclear cells, taken in the first trimester of pregnancy.

The CDR3 DNA reads TGTGCCAGTAGTATAGGGCGGACAGGGGGCGCTGAGGGCAATCAGCCCCAGCATTTT. This encodes CASSIGRTGGAEGNQPQHF. The rearrangement links TRBV19 to TRBJ1-5; 11 bases are a match to TRBD1. CDR3 length equals 19 residues. The V and J ends lost 1 base and 2 bases, in that order; junction bases with no gene match: 10. CDR1 LNHDA and CDR2 SQIVND come from the germline V gene (reference sequence).